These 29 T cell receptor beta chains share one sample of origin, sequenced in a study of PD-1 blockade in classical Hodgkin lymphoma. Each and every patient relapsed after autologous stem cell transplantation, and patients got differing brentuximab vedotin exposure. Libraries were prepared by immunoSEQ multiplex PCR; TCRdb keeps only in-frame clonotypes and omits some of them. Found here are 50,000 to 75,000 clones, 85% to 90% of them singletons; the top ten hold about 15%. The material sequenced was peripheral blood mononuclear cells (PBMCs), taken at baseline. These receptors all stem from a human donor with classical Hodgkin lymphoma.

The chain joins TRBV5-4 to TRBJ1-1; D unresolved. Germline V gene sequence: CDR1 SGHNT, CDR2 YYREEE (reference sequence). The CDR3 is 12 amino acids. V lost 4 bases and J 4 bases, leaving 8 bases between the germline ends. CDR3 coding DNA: TGTGCCAGCAGCCACCCCGGCACTGAAGCTTTCTTT. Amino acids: CASSHPGTEAFF.

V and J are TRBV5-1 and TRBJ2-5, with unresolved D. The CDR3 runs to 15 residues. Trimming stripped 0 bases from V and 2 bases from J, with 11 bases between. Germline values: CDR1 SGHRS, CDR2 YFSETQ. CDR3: CASSLATPRQETQYF. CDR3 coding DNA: TGCGCCAGCAGCTTGGCTACCCCGCGGCAAGAGACCCAGTACTTC.

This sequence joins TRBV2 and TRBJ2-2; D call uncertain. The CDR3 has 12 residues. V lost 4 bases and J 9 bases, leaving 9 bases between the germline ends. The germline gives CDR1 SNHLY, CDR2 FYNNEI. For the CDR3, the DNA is TGTGCCAGCAGTGTGGTGGGTTGGGAGCTGTTTTTT. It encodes CASSVVGWELFF.

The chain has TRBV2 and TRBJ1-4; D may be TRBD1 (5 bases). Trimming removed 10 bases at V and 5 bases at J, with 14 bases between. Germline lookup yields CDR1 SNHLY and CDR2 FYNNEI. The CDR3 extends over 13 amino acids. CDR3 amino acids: CATSGAVNEKLFF. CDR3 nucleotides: TGTGCCACCTCCGGGGCAGTGAATGAAAAACTGTTTTTT.

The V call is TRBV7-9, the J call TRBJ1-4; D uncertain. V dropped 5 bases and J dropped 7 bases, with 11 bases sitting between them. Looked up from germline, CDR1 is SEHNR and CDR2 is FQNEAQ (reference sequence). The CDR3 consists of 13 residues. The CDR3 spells CASSPPGSEKLFF. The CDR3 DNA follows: TGTGCCAGCAGCCCTCCGGGATCTGAAAAACTGTTTTTT.

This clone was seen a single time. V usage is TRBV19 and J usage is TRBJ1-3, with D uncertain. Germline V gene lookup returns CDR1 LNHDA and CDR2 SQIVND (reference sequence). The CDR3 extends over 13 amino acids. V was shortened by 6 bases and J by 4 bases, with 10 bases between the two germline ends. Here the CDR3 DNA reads TGTGCCAGTAGCACCCTAGGGGGAAACACCATATATTTT. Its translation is CASSTLGGNTIYF. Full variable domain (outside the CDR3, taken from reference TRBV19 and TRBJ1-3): DGGITQSPKYLFRKEGQNVTLSCEQNLNHDAMYWYRQDPGQGLRLIYYSQIVNDFQKGDIAEGYSVSREKKESFPLTVTSAQKNPTAFYLCASSTLGGNTIYFGEGSWLTVV.

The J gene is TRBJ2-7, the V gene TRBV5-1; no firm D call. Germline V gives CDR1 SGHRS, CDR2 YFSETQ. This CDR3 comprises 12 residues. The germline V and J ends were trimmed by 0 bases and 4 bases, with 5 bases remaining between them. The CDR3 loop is CASSLADYEQYF. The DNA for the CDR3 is TGCGCCAGCAGCTTGGCCGATTACGAGCAGTACTTC.

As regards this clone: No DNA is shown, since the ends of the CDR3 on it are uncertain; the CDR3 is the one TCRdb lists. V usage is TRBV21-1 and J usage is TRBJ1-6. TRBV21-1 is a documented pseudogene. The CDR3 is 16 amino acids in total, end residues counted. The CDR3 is CASSWGKGSHNSPLHF.

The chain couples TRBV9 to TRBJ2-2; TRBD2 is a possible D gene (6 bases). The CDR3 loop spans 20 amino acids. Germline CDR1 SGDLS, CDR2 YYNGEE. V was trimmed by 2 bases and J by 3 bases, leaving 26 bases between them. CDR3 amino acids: CASSVLPYPWAAGDTGELFF. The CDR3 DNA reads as TGTGCCAGCAGCGTCCTCCCGTACCCGTGGGCAGCGGGTGACACCGGGGAGCTGTTTTTT.

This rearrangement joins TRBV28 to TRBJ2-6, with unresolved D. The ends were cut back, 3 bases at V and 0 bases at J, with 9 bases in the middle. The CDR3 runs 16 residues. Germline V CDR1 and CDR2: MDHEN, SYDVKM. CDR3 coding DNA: TGTGCCAGCAGTTTTCGGCTGATCTCTGGGGCCAACGTCCTGACTTTC. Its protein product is CASSFRLISGANVLTF. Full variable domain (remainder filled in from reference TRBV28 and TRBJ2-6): DVKVTQSSRYLVKRTGEKVFLECVQDMDHENMFWYRQDPGLGLRLIYFSYDVKMKEKGDIPEGYSVSREKKERFSLILESASTNQTSMYLCASSFRLISGANVLTFGAGSRLTVL.

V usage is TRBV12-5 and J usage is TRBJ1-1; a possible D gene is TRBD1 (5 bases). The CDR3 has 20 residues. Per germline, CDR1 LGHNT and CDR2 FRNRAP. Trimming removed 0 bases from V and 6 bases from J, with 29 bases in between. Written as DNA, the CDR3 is TGTGCTAGTGGTTTGGTACTAATTTCGGGGGTGACAAAATTACATCCTGAAGCTTTCTTT. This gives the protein CASGLVLISGVTKLHPEAFF. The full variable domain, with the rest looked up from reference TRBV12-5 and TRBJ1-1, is DARVTQTPRHKVTEMGQEVTMRCQPILGHNTVFWYRQTMMQGLELLAYFRNRAPLDDSGMPKDRFSAEMPDATLATLKIQPSEPRDSAVYFCASGLVLISGVTKLHPEAFFGQGTRLTVV.

The DNA of the CDR3 is TGTGCCAGCAGCACCACTAGCGGCAGCAATGAGCAGTTCTTC. It yields the protein CASSTTSGSNEQFF. V is TRBV9 and J is TRBJ2-1, with TRBD2 identical over 8 bases. Unmatched junction bases numbered 6, after V lost 4 bases and J lost 6 bases. The CDR3 totals 14 residues. CDR1 is SGDLS, CDR2 YYNGEE, per germline.

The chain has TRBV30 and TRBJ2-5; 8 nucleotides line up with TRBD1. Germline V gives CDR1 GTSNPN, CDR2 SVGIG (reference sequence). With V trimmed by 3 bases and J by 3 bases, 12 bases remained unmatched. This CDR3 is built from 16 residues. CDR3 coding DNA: TGTGCCTGGAGCGAGAGACAGGGGCGGAATAAAGAGACCCAGTACTTC. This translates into CAWSERQGRNKETQYF.

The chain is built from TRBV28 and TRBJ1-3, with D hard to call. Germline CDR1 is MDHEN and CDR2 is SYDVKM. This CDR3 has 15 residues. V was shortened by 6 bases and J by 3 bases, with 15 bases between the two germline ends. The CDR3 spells CASSTQTPFGNTIYF. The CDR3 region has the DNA TGTGCCAGCAGCACCCAAACACCCTTTGGAAACACCATATATTTT. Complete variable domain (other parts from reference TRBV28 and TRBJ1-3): DVKVTQSSRYLVKRTGEKVFLECVQDMDHENMFWYRQDPGLGLRLIYFSYDVKMKEKGDIPEGYSVSREKKERFSLILESASTNQTSMYLCASSTQTPFGNTIYFGEGSWLTVV.

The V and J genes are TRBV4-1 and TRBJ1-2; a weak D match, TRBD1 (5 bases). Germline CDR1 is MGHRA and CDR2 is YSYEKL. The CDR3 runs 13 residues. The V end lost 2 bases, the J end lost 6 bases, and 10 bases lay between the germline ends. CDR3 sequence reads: CASSQTGINGYTF. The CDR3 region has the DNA TGCGCCAGCAGCCAAACAGGTATCAATGGCTACACCTTC.

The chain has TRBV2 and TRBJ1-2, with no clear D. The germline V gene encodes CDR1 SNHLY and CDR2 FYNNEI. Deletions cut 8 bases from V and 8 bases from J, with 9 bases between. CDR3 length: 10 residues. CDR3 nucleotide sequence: TGTGCCAGCCTTTCCGCGGGCTACACCTTC. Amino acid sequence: CASLSAGYTF.

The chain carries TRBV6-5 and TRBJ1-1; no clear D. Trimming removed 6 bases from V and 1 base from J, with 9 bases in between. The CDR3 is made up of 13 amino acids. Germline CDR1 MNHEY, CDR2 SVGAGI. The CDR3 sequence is CASRRPENTEAFF. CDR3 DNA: TGTGCCAGCAGGAGGCCCGAGAACACTGAAGCTTTCTTT.

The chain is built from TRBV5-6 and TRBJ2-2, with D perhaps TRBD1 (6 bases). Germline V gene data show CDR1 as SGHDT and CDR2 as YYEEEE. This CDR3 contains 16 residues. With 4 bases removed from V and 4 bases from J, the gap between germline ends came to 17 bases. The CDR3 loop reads CASSIDTGFRTGELFF. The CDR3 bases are TGTGCCAGCAGCATAGATACAGGGTTTCGCACCGGGGAGCTGTTTTTT.

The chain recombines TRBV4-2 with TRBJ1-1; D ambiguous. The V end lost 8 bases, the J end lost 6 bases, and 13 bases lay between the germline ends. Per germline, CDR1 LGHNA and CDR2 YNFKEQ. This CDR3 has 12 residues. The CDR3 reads CASSNDIPEAFF. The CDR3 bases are TGTGCCAGCTCAAATGATATCCCTGAAGCTTTCTTT.

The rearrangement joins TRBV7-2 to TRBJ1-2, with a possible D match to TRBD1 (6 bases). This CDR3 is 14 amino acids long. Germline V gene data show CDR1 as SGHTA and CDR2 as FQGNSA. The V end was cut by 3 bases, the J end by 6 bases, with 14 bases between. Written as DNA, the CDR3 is TGTGCCAGCAGCTTTGGAGGGGGGAATGATGGCTACACCTTC. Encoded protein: CASSFGGGNDGYTF.

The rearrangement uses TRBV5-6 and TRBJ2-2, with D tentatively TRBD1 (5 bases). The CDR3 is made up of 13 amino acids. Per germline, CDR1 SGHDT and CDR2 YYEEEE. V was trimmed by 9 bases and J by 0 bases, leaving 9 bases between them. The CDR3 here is CATQGANTGELFF. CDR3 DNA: TGTGCCACCCAGGGCGCGAACACCGGGGAGCTGTTTTTT. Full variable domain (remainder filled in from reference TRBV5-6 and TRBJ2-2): DAGVTQSPTHLIKTRGQQVTLRCSPKSGHDTVSWYQQALGQGPQFIFQYYEEEERQRGNFPDRFSGHQFPNYSSELNVNALLLGDSALYLCATQGANTGELFFGEGSRLTVL.

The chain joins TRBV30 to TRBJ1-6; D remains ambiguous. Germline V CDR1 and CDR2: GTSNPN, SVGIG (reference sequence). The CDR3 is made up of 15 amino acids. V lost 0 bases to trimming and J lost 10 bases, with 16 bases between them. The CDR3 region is CAWSVGGGIRSPLHF. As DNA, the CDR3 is TGTGCCTGGAGTGTAGGTGGAGGGATCCGGTCACCCCTCCACTTT.

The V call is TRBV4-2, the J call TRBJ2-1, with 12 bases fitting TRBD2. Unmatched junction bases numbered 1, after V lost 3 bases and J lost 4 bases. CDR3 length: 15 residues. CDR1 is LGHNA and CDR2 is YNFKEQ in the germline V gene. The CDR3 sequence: CASSQTSGGYNEQFF. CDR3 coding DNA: TGTGCCAGCAGCCAGACTAGCGGGGGTTACAATGAGCAGTTCTTC.

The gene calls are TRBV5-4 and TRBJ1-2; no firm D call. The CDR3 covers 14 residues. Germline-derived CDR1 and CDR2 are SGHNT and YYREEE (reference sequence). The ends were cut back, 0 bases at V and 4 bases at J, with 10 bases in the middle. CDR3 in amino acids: CASSLVGQIYGYTF. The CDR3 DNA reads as TGTGCCAGCAGCTTGGTGGGCCAGATCTATGGCTACACCTTC.

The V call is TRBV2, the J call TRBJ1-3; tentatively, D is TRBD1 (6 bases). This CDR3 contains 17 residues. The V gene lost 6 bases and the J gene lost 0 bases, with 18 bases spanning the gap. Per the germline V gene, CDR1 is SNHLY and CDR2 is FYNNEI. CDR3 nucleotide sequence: TGTGCCAGCAGCTCAACGAGAGGGGGAATCTCTGGAAACACCATATATTTT. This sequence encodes CASSSTRGGISGNTIYF.

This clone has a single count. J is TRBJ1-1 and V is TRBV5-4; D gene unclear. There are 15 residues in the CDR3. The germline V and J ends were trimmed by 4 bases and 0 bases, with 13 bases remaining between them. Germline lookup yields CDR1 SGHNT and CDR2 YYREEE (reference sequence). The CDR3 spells CASSQSGEMNTEAFF. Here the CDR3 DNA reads TGTGCCAGCAGCCAATCAGGCGAAATGAACACTGAAGCTTTCTTT.

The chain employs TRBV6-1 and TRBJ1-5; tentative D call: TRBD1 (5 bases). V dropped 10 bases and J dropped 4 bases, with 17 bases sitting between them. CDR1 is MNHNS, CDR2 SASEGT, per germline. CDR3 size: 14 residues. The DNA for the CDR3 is TGTGCCACCCTCTTCGGGGGATGGAATCAGCCCCAGCATTTT. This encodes CATLFGGWNQPQHF.

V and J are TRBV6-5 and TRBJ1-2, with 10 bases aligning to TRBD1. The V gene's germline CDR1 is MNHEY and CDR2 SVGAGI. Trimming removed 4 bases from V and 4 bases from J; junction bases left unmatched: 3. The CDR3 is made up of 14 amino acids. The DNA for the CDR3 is TGTGCCAGCAGTTCGCGGACAGGGGGCTATGGCTACACCTTC. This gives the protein CASSSRTGGYGYTF.

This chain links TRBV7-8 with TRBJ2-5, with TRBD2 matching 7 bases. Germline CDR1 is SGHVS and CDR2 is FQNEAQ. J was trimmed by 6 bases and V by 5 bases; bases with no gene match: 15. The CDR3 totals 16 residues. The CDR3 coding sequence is TGTGCCAGCAGCGCCGCCTTGGGGGGGGGAACGAAGACCCAGTACTTC. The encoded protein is CASSAALGGGTKTQYF.